The present TCR beta chain was sequenced within a study of T cell repertoires in cytomegalovirus infection. The wider study: HLA-C-restricted CMV epitopes, recently identified, and well-studied HLA-B-restricted ones were used by the study. Both CMV infection and a matching HLA type were indicated by public TCR beta signatures. Overall study findings and caveats: HLA-C-restricted CMV-specific TCR beta clonotypes prevailed in the ex vivo response. Identification of carriers of CMV plus the relevant HLA was performed using cumulative public TCR beta family frequency.

MiXCR, run by TCRdb on the reads, gives a single entry per CDR3 protein. The sample comprises approximately 990,000 distinct CDR3 sequences, 30% to 40% of which are singletons, and over 10% rests with the top ten. Notes on this clonotype: Its antigen is as yet unknown.

The specimen comprised cultured CD8+ T cells from PBMCs, sampled from culture after CMV antigen stimulation. This clonotype was obtained from a human donor in good health (CMV status not recorded). Some clones in this sample may be carry-over from other donors' samples.

CDR3 loop: CASGHGQGASGEQFF. The CDR3 bases are TGTGCTAGTGGCCACGGACAGGGGGCTTCAGGTGAGCAGTTCTTC. This chain connects TRBV12-5 to TRBJ2-1; 11 bases align to TRBD1. The germline CDR1 and CDR2 sequences are LGHNT and FRNRAP. The V and J ends lost 6 bases and 9 bases, in that order; junction bases with no gene match: 10. The CDR3 sequence is 15 residues long.